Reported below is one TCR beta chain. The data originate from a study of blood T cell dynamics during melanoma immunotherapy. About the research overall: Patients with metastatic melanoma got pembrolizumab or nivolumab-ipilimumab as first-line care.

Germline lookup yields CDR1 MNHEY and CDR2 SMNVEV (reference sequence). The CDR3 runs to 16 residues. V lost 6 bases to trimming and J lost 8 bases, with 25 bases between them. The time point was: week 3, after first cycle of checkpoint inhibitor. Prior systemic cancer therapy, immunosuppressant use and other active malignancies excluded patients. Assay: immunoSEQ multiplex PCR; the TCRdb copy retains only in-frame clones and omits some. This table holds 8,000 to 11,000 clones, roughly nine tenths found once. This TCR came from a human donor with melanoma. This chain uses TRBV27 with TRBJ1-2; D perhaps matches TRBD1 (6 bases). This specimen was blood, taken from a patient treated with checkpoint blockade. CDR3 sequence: CASRPRAGDLVGGYTF. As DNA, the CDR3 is TGTGCCAGCAGACCAAGGGCAGGGGACTTGGTGGGGGGCTACACCTTC.